Presented here are 16 T cell receptor beta chains from one specimen sequenced in a study of post-analysis software for immune sequencing data (dated by TCRdb to the mid-2010s). General conclusions and limits of the study: Several TRBV segments, including TRBV5-6, TRBV5-1 and TRBV20-1, were significantly more frequent in patients than controls.

Library preparation used PCR. The listed sequencing device is Illumina HiSeq 2500. Unique molecular identifiers were incorporated into TCR beta cDNA libraries to reduce PCR and sequencing biases. The public reads were quality trimmed at Q25 with fastp and then assembled into clones with MiXCR by TCRdb, keeping productive beta chains. Identical CDR3 protein sequences are pooled into one entry, listed with their most common genes and DNA. The table for this sample lists about 540,000 distinct CDR3 sequences; around 36% of them were counted only once. The top ten clonotypes cover around 5.9% of the sample. The antigens these receptors bind are not known. Sequenced sample: blood. The receptors were sampled from a girl aged 2-17 years with multiple sclerosis.

The V call is TRBV15, the J call TRBJ2-2, with no clear D. The V and J ends lost 3 bases and 5 bases respectively, with 10 bases between them. The CDR3 consists of 14 residues. Germline CDR1 is LNHNV and CDR2 is YYDKDF (reference sequence). The CDR3 loop is CATSSPTQTGELFF. CDR3 nucleotides: TGTGCCACCAGCAGTCCCACGCAAACCGGGGAGCTGTTTTTT.

This sequence joins TRBV5-6 and TRBJ2-5; D may match TRBD1 or TRBD2 (5 bases each). The germline V and J ends were trimmed by 7 bases and 2 bases, with 15 bases remaining between them. The CDR3 has 14 residues. Per the germline V gene, CDR1 is SGHDT and CDR2 is YYEEEE. The CDR3 DNA follows: TGTGCCAGCGCCTTCGGGACGCAACAAGAGACCCAGTACTTC. This gives the protein CASAFGTQQETQYF.

This clonotype appeared a single time. A junction boundary mismatches the germline segment, possibly from a read error. The genes are TRBV24-1 and TRBJ1-1; D is ambiguous. The CDR3 covers 12 residues. Germline V gene lookup returns CDR1 KGHDR and CDR2 SFDVKD. The CDR3 DNA is TGTGCCACCAGTGACCCTAACACTGAAGCTTTTTTT. It yields the protein CATSDPNTEAFF.

This clonotype was seen a few times. This rearrangement joins TRBV9 to TRBJ2-3, with TRBD2 as a possible D gene (6 bases). Per germline, CDR1 SGDLS and CDR2 YYNGEE. V was trimmed by 2 bases and J by 0 bases, leaving 10 bases between them. The CDR3 covers 15 residues. For the CDR3, the DNA is TGTGCCAGCAGCGTTGGCGGGGCGAGCACAGATACGCAGTATTTT. This codes for CASSVGGASTDTQYF.

This chain joins TRBV6-1 and TRBJ2-7, with D unresolved. The V gene's germline CDR1 is MNHNS and CDR2 SASEGT. Deletions cut 8 bases from V and 1 base from J, with 9 bases between. The CDR3 is 12 residues long. CDR3 nucleotides: TGTGCCAGCTTGAGACCGTCCTACGAGCAGTACTTC. Translation gives CASLRPSYEQYF.

This clonotype was detected a few times. This chain links TRBV12-3 or TRBV12-4 with TRBJ2-6; TRBD1 or TRBD2 may be the D gene (5 bases each). V lost 11 bases to trimming and J lost 1 base, with 12 bases between them. This CDR3 spans 14 amino acids. CDR3 coding DNA: TGTGCCGGGAGACAGTCATCTGGGGCCAACGTCCTGACTTTC. This translates into CAGRQSSGANVLTF.

In this sample, this clonotype turned up a few times. J is TRBJ2-3 and V is TRBV7-9; D possibly corresponds to TRBD1 (6 bases). This CDR3 contains 16 residues. Trimming took off 5 bases at V and 3 bases at J, with 18 bases between the two ends. Per germline, CDR1 SEHNR and CDR2 FQNEAQ (reference sequence). Here the CDR3 DNA reads TGTGCCAGCAGCGCCAGGGGCATAGTCGAGACAGATACGCAGTATTTT. Translating gives CASSARGIVETDTQYF. Filled out from reference TRBV7-9 and TRBJ2-3, the complete variable domain reads DTGVSQNPRHKITKRGQNVTFRCDPISEHNRLYWYRQTLGQGPEFLTYFQNEAQLEKSRLLSDRFSAERPKGSFSTLEIQRTEQGDSAMYLCASSARGIVETDTQYFGPGTRLTVL.

This clonotype was counted between two and nine times. This chain connects TRBV7-9 to TRBJ2-1, with TRBD1 identical over 10 bases. CDR1 and CDR2 (germline): SEHNR, FQNEAQ (reference sequence). The V segment lost 1 base and the J segment 7 bases; nucleotides outside the gene matches: 4. The CDR3 totals 15 residues. The CDR3 DNA sequence: TGTGCCAGCAGCTTAGGGAGGACAGGGGGAAATGAGCAGTTCTTC. Protein sequence: CASSLGRTGGNEQFF.

The V call is TRBV29-1, the J call TRBJ2-3; 8 positions agree with TRBD2. The trim removed 7 bases at V and 0 bases at J, leaving 6 bases unmatched. Germline CDR1 reads SQVTM; CDR2 reads ANQGSEA. This CDR3 is 14 amino acids long. CDR3 amino acids: CSGRTSSSTDTQYF. CDR3 bases: TGCAGCGGTAGGACTAGCAGCAGCACAGATACGCAGTATTTT.

The V gene is TRBV10-3, the J gene TRBJ2-4; 7 nucleotides line up with TRBD2. This CDR3 is 16 amino acids long. The V and J ends lost 3 bases and 2 bases, in that order; junction bases with no gene match: 7. From germline, CDR1 is ENHRY and CDR2 SYGVKD. The DNA of the CDR3 is TGTGCCATCAGTGAAGGGAGGGGCTGGTCCAAAAACATTCAGTACTTC. Residues: CAISEGRGWSKNIQYF.

The chain recombines TRBV6-1 with TRBJ1-5; the match to TRBD1 covers 9 bases. The CDR3 has 17 residues. Germline loops: CDR1 MNHNS, CDR2 SASEGT. J lost 3 bases, V lost 5 bases, and 11 bases had no gene match. This CDR3 is CASSPLSDRGFNQPQHF. The CDR3 DNA is TGTGCCAGCAGTCCCCTATCGGACAGGGGTTTCAATCAGCCCCAGCATTTT.

This clonotype was counted many times. V and J are TRBV20-1 and TRBJ1-6; maybe TRBD1 (6 bases). Germline V CDR1 and CDR2: DFQATT, SNEGSKA (reference sequence). The V and J ends lost 1 base and 6 bases respectively, with 13 bases between them. The CDR3 extends over 15 amino acids. CDR3 sequence: CSARVGQRRNSPLHF. For the CDR3, the DNA is TGCAGTGCTAGAGTAGGACAGAGACGTAATTCACCCCTCCACTTT.

This clonotype turned up a few times. V is TRBV12-3 or TRBV12-4 and J is TRBJ1-2, with D tentatively TRBD1 (6 bases). Trimming cost V 8 bases and J 0 bases, with 13 bases left between them. The CDR3 has 14 amino acids. The CDR3 DNA sequence: TGTGCCAGCGGAACAGGGAACCCTAACTATGGCTACACCTTC. Translated, it gives CASGTGNPNYGYTF.

This clonotype was recorded many times. CDR3 sequence (DNA): TGTGCCAGCAGCGCCGCAGGGTATGGCACAGATACGCAGTATTTT. It translates to CASSAAGYGTDTQYF. This chain uses TRBV9 with TRBJ2-3; D is perhaps TRBD1 (5 bases). V shed 3 bases and J shed 1 base, with 12 bases lying between them. The CDR3 extends over 15 amino acids. Germline CDR1 and CDR2: SGDLS and YYNGEE.

Only a few counts were recorded for this clonotype. The gene calls are TRBV20-1 and TRBJ2-3; D uncertain. Trimming stripped 5 bases from V and 6 bases from J, with 9 bases between. The CDR3 runs 11 residues. Germline CDR1 and CDR2: DFQATT and SNEGSKA (reference sequence). CDR3 nucleotides: TGCAGTGCTGTCCTCCTGGATACGCAGTATTTT. This encodes CSAVLLDTQYF.

The genes are TRBV5-1 and TRBJ2-7; the match to TRBD2 covers 15 bases. This CDR3 spans 16 amino acids. The germline gives CDR1 SGHRS, CDR2 YFSETQ. Trimming at V came to 4 bases and at J to 4 bases, leaving 6 bases not matched to a gene. Here the CDR3 reads CASSPPGTSGGYEQYF. CDR3 nucleotide sequence: TGCGCCAGCAGCCCCCCTGGGACTAGCGGGGGGTACGAGCAGTACTTC.